This T cell receptor (beta chain) was sequenced in a study of blood T cell repertoires in COVID-19. Turning to the study itself: Donors in the United States, Italy and Spain gave samples during acute or convalescent COVID-19. In each case, the material was cDNA or gDNA derived from T cells, B-cell-depleted T cells, or PBMCs.

Germline lookup yields CDR1 SGDLS and CDR2 YYNGEE. V was cut by 0 bases and J by 4 bases, with 16 bases left in between. The CDR3 extends over 16 amino acids. Clones were read by immunoSEQ multiplex PCR, and TCRdb kept only the in-frame ones, dropping some. The profile shows under 300,000 clones, more than 65% of them singletons. The clonotype was recovered from a woman aged 40-49 years with active or convalescent COVID-19. Sequencing was done on a sample of peripheral blood. The chain has TRBV9 and TRBJ1-1; D call uncertain. CDR3 region: CASSVDNPAGVTEAFF. As DNA, the CDR3 is TGTGCCAGCAGCGTAGATAACCCCGCCGGGGTCACTGAAGCTTTCTTT.